What follows are 16 T cell receptor beta chains derived from one specimen sequenced in a study of shared clonotypes between healthy human individuals. Repertoires were generated with immunoSEQ multiplex PCR, while TCRdb's copy carries only in-frame clones and drops some. The sample contains 2 million or so clones, over 85% of which appear only once. Material for sequencing was naive CD4+ T cells sorted from blood. Subset of the sample: CD45RA+ positively selected. The receptors shown here come from a man younger than 30 in good health.

In the case of this clone: This sample includes further DNA sequences coding for the same CDR3. This chain joins TRBV4-1 and TRBJ2-3; D not certain. Deletions cut 0 bases from V and 4 bases from J, with 8 bases between. CDR1 and CDR2 (germline): MGHRA, YSYEKL. The CDR3 has 14 amino acids. This CDR3 is CASSQESTADTQYF. The CDR3 DNA follows: TGCGCCAGCAGCCAAGAGTCGACTGCAGATACGCAGTATTTT.

This clone was counted once. The chain is built from TRBV5-1 and TRBJ2-3; 10 bases are shared with TRBD2. The V segment lost 0 bases and the J segment 5 bases; nucleotides outside the gene matches: 9. The CDR3 is made up of 17 amino acids. Germline loops: CDR1 SGHRS, CDR2 YFSETQ. The chain's CDR3 is CASSLAGASGSIDTQYF. The CDR3 DNA reads TGCGCCAGCAGCTTGGCCGGGGCTAGCGGGAGTATAGATACGCAGTATTTT.

Turning to this clone: Other DNA sequences in the same sample also yield this CDR3. V and J are TRBV5-4 and TRBJ1-5; D unresolved. V dropped 0 bases and J dropped 7 bases, with 5 bases sitting between them. The germline gives CDR1 SGHNT, CDR2 YYREEE (reference sequence). The CDR3 has 12 amino acids. DNA for the CDR3: TGTGCCAGCAGCTTGGACGGACAGCCCCAGCATTTT. This encodes CASSLDGQPQHF.

Points on this clone: A much larger clone differs from this one at a single base, so this may be a read error. This same CDR3 is encoded by further DNA sequences in the sample. The V and J genes are TRBV25-1 and TRBJ2-7; 7 bases agree with TRBD1. CDR1 MGHDK and CDR2 SYGVNS come from the germline V gene. J lost 2 bases, V lost 4 bases, and 2 bases had no gene match. There are 13 residues in the CDR3. DNA for the CDR3: TGTGCCAGCAGTGTGACAGGGACCTACGAGCAGTACTTC. It yields the protein CASSVTGTYEQYF.

The rearrangement uses TRBV28 and TRBJ2-1, with 11 bases matching TRBD2. The CDR3 runs 16 residues. With 5 bases clipped from V and 7 bases from J, the junction kept 10 bases outside the gene matches. CDR1 and CDR2 from the germline V gene are MDHEN and SYDVKM. In nucleotides, the CDR3 is TGTGCCAGCAGTCCATCATTAGCGGGAGGGAAAAATGAGCAGTTCTTC. This translates into CASSPSLAGGKNEQFF.

The chain employs TRBV6-5 and TRBJ1-4, with D uncertain. The CDR3 extends over 14 amino acids. CDR1 and CDR2 (germline): MNHEY, SVGAGI. V was cut by 2 bases and J by 2 bases, with 6 bases left in between. In DNA form, the CDR3 reads TGTGCCAGCAGTTACGGACCGACTAATGAAAAACTGTTTTTT. Translating it yields CASSYGPTNEKLFF.

The chain joins TRBV5-1 to TRBJ1-6; D is undetermined. CDR3 length: 14 amino acids. V was clipped by 1 base and J by 5 bases, with 7 bases between them. Germline loops: CDR1 SGHRS, CDR2 YFSETQ. CDR3 region: CASSLLADNSPLHF. In DNA, the CDR3 is TGCGCCAGCAGCTTGTTGGCCGATAATTCACCCCTCCACTTT.

The CDR3 spells CASSFGTGMNTEAFF. The CDR3, as DNA: TGTGCCAGCAGCTTCGGGACAGGGATGAACACTGAAGCTTTCTTT. The chain links TRBV7-2 to TRBJ1-1; 9 bases fit TRBD1. In germline, CDR1 is SGHTA, CDR2 FQGNSA. The CDR3 length is 15 residues. Unmatched junction bases numbered 2, after V lost 3 bases and J lost 0 bases.

Note on this clone: A junction end diverges from the germline sequence, so it may reflect a read error. The rearrangement joins TRBV28 to TRBJ1-2; 7 bases align to TRBD1. The CDR3 covers 11 residues. Germline V gene sequence: CDR1 MDHEN, CDR2 SYDVKM. In nucleotides, the CDR3 is TGTGCCAGCAGTAACTCCGGGACAGAACACTTC. Encoded protein: CASSNSGTEHF.

V is TRBV2 and J is TRBJ2-2; D tentatively fits TRBD1 or TRBD2 (5 bases each). The V gene's germline CDR1 is SNHLY and CDR2 FYNNEI. The V end lost 1 base, the J end lost 3 bases, and 12 bases lay between the germline ends. The CDR3 runs to 16 residues. The CDR3 loop is CASSEETGAYTGELFF. The CDR3 DNA reads TGTGCCAGCAGTGAAGAGACCGGGGCCTACACCGGGGAGCTGTTTTTT.

The chain employs TRBV6-6 and TRBJ2-7, with TRBD2 matching 8 bases. CDR3 length equals 14 residues. CDR1 MNHNY and CDR2 SVGAGI come from the germline V gene (reference sequence). V dropped 6 bases and J dropped 5; count of bases not matched to a gene: 9. CDR3 nucleotides: TGTGCCAGCAGGGGGCGGACTAGCTGGAACGAGCAGTACTTC. Protein sequence: CASRGRTSWNEQYF.

The genes are TRBV2 and TRBJ1-1; perhaps TRBD1 as D (5 bases). This CDR3 region has 13 residues. V lost 4 bases and J lost 1, with 7 bases in between. In germline, CDR1 is SNHLY, CDR2 FYNNEI. CDR3 DNA sequence: TGTGCCAGCAGTGGGGACCCGAACACTGAAGCTTTCTTT. The encoded protein is CASSGDPNTEAFF.

The rearrangement uses TRBV11-2 and TRBJ1-4; 7 nucleotides agree with TRBD1. The V segment lost 5 bases and the J segment 7 bases; nucleotides outside the gene matches: 16. The CDR3 extends over 17 amino acids. The V gene's germline CDR1 is SGHAT and CDR2 FQNNGV. The CDR3 reads CASSPRQGGTIGEKLFF. CDR3 DNA sequence: TGTGCCAGCAGCCCCAGACAGGGTGGTACGATAGGTGAAAAACTGTTTTTT.

The chain is built from TRBV5-4 and TRBJ2-3, with D tentatively TRBD1 (6 bases). Germline CDR1 and CDR2: SGHNT and YYREEE (reference sequence). This CDR3 contains 16 residues. The V end lost 0 bases, the J end lost 0 bases, and 11 bases lay between the germline ends. This CDR3 reads CASSLGTGQSTDTQYF. CDR3 nucleotides: TGTGCCAGCAGCTTGGGAACAGGGCAAAGCACAGATACGCAGTATTTT.

The chain is built from TRBV11-3 and TRBJ2-5, with D hard to call. The CDR3 runs 12 residues. Between the trimmed V and J ends, which lost 0 bases and 6 bases, there was a span of 5 bases. From germline, CDR1 is SGHNT and CDR2 YENEEA. The CDR3 nucleotides read TGTGCCAGCAGCTTAGATGGACAGACCCAGTACTTC. Its protein is CASSLDGQTQYF. Full variable domain (remainder filled in from reference TRBV11-3 and TRBJ2-5): EAGVVQSPRYKIIEKKQPVAFWCNPISGHNTLYWYLQNLGQGPELLIRYENEEAVDDSQLPKDRFSAERLKGVDSTLKIQPAELGDSAVYLCASSLDGQTQYFGPGTRLLVL.

The chain is built from TRBV25-1 and TRBJ2-4; D is uncertain. CDR1 MGHDK and CDR2 SYGVNS come from the germline V gene. Trimming stripped 1 base from V and 0 bases from J, with 7 bases between. The CDR3 loop spans 15 amino acids. This chain's CDR3 is CASSESVLAKNIQYF. In DNA form, the CDR3 reads TGTGCCAGCAGTGAATCTGTACTAGCCAAAAACATTCAGTACTTC.